The entry below describes one T cell receptor beta chain. How the authors handled the data: Reference gene primer amplification yielded estimated nucleated cell counts. The method was immunoSEQ multiplex PCR; TCRdb's version includes in-frame clones alone and lacks a portion of them. That table furnishes V, J and clone size, whereas the DNA furnished D and trimming. The sample has about 160,000 clones, around 90% seen once. The data originate from a study of blood T cell repertoires in COVID-19. Across the study: The origin of the acute and convalescent COVID-19 samples was the United States, Italy and Spain. Nucleic acid was either cDNA or gDNA, and it came from T cells, B-cell-depleted T cells, or PBMCs.

Sequenced input: peripheral blood. The clonotype was recovered from a man younger than 35 with acute or convalescent COVID-19.

The DNA for the CDR3 is TGCGCCAGCAGCCCTGTCCCCTTAAACACTGAAGCTTTCTTT. Translating it yields CASSPVPLNTEAFF. V is TRBV5-1 and J is TRBJ1-1; D is unresolved. Germline values: CDR1 SGHRS, CDR2 YFSETQ. Trimming removed 4 bases at V and 2 bases at J, with 12 bases between. This CDR3 is built from 14 residues.